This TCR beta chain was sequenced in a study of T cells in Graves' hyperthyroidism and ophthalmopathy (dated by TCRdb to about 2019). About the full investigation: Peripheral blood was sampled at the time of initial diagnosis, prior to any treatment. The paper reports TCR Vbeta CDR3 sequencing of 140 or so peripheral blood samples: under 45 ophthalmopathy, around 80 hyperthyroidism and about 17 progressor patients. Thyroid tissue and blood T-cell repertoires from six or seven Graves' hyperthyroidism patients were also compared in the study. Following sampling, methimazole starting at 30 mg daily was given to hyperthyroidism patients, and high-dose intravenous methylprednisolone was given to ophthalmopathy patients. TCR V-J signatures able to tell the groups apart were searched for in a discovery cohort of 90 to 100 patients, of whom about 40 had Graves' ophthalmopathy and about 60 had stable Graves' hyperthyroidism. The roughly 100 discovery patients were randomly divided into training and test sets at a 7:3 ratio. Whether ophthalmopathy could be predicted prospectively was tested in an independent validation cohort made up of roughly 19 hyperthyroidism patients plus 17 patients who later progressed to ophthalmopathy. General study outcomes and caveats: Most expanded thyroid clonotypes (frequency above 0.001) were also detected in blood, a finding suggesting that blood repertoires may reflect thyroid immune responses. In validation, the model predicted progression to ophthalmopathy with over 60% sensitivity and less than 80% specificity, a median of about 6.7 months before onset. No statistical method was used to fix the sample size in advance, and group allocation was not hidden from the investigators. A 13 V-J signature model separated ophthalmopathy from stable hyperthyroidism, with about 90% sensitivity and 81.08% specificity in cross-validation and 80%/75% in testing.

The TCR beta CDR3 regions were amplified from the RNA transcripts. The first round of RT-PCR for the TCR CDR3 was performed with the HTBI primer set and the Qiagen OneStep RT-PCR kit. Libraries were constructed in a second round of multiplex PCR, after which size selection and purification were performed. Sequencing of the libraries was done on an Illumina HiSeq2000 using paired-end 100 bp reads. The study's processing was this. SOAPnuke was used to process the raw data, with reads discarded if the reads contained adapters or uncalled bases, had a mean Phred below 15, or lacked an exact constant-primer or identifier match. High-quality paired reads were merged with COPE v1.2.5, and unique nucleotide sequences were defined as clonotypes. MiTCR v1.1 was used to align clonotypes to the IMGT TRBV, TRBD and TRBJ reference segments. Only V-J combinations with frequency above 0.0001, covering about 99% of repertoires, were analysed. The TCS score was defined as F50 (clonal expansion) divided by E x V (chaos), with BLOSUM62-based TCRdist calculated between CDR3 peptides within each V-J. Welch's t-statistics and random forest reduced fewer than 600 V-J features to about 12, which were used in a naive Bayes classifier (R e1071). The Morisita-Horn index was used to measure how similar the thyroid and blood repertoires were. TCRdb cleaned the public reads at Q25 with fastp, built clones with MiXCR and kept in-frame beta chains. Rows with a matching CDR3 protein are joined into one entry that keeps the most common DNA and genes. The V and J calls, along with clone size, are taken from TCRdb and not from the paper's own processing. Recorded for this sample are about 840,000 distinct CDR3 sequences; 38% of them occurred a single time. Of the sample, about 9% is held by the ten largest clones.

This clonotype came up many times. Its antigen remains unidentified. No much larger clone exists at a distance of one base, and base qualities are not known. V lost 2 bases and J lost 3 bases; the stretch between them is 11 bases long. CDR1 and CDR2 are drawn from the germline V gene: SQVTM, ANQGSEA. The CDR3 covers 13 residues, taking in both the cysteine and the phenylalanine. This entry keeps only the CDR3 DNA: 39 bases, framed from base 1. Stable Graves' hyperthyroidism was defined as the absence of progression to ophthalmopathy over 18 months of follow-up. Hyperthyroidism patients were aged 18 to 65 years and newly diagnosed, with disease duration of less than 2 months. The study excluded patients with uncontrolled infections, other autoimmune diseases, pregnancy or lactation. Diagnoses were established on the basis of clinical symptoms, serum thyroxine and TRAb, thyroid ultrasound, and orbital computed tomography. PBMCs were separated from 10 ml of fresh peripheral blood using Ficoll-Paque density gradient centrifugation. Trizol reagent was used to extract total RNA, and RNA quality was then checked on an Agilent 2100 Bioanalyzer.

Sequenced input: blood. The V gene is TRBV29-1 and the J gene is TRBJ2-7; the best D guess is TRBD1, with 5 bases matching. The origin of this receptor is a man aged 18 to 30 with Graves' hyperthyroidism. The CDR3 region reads CSVEKSGFYEQYF. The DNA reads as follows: TGCAGCGTTGAAAAGTCAGGGTTCTACGAGCAGTACTTC.